Presented here are 16 T cell receptor beta chains from one specimen sequenced in a study of beta chain features in type 1 diabetes. Since all of the isolated RNA was reverse transcribed, expressed TCRB transcripts were what got sequenced. Sequencing used immunoSEQ multiplex PCR; TCRdb keeps in-frame clones, though not all of them. The sample contains some 900,000 clones, about a sixth of which appear only once. The sequencing input was naive CD4+ T cells from blood. These receptor sequences come from a woman aged 18 to 35 in good health.

The V call is TRBV9, the J call TRBJ2-1; D is unclear. In germline, CDR1 is SGDLS, CDR2 YYNGEE. The CDR3 length is 14 residues. V was clipped by 1 base and J by 5 bases, with 10 bases between them. CDR3 bases: TGTGCCAGCAGCGTATCAGTTAATAACAATGAGCAGTTCTTC. Its protein product is CASSVSVNNNEQFF.

The V gene is TRBV7-3, the J gene TRBJ2-5; 10 bases match TRBD2. After removal of 1 base from V and 5 bases from J, the junction contained 7 bases not matched to a gene. Germline CDR1 reads SGHTA; CDR2 reads FQGTGA. The CDR3 is 16 amino acids. The CDR3 protein is CASSLSSSGRTETQYF. The CDR3 nucleotides read TGTGCCAGCAGCTTAAGTTCTAGCGGGAGAACGGAGACCCAGTACTTC. The full variable domain, rest sourced from reference TRBV7-3 and TRBJ2-5, is GAGVSQTPSNKVTEKGKYVELRCDPISGHTALYWYRQSLGQGPEFLIYFQGTGAADDSGLPNDRFFAVRPEGSVSTLKIQRTERGDSAVYLCASSLSSSGRTETQYFGPGTRLLVL.

The J gene is TRBJ1-2, the V gene TRBV28; 10 nucleotides line up with TRBD1. The ends lost 5 bases at V and 7 bases at J; junction bases unmatched: 7. CDR1 is MDHEN, CDR2 SYDVKM, per germline. This CDR3 has 14 residues. CDR3 nucleotides: TGTGCCAGCAGTCCAGGGGACAGGGGCCCTGGCTACACCTTC. Protein: CASSPGDRGPGYTF.

V is TRBV6-6 and J is TRBJ1-1, with D unresolved. This CDR3 has 11 amino acids. The germline gives CDR1 MNHNY, CDR2 SVGAGI (reference sequence). The V gene lost 6 bases and the J gene lost 4 bases, with 6 bases spanning the gap. The CDR3 reads CASRILTEAFF. The CDR3 region has the DNA TGTGCCAGCAGGATACTCACTGAAGCTTTCTTT.

This clone came up a few times. The chain has TRBV6-1 and TRBJ2-1; TRBD2 agrees at 9 bases. Per germline, CDR1 MNHNS and CDR2 SASEGT. V trimming: 7 bases; J trimming: 6 bases; junction bases outside the gene matches: 7. CDR3 length equals 14 residues. The CDR3 nucleotides read TGTGCCAGCATGTGGGCGGGAGGGGTCAATGAGCAGTTCTTC. This sequence encodes CASMWAGGVNEQFF.

J is TRBJ2-5 and V is TRBV6-5; 9 nucleotides agree with TRBD1. CDR3 length: 14 residues. The trim removed 6 bases at V and 5 bases at J, leaving 7 bases unmatched. Germline CDR1 and CDR2: MNHEY and SVGAGI. CDR3 sequence reads: CASRTGGSRETQYF. The CDR3 nucleotides are TGTGCCAGCAGGACAGGGGGGTCGCGGGAGACCCAGTACTTC.

The chain is built from TRBV4-3 and TRBJ2-1; a possible D gene is TRBD2 (6 bases). The CDR3 loop spans 18 amino acids. Deletions cut 3 bases from V and 0 bases from J, with 18 bases between. Germline V lookup: CDR1 LGHNA, CDR2 YSLEER. The CDR3 spells CASSQRGGALSSYNEQFF. In DNA, the CDR3 is TGCGCCAGCAGCCAGAGGGGCGGGGCGTTAAGCTCCTACAATGAGCAGTTCTTC.

The V and J genes are TRBV6-1 and TRBJ2-2, with 8 bases that match TRBD2. V trimming: 8 bases; J trimming: 1 base; junction bases outside the gene matches: 6. CDR3 length equals 15 residues. CDR1 and CDR2 from the germline V gene are MNHNS and SASEGT. As DNA, the CDR3 is TGTGCCAGCTATCTAGCGGGTGGGAACACCGGGGAGCTGTTTTTT. Protein product: CASYLAGGNTGELFF.

In its sample, this clone was seen a few times. The CDR3 region has the DNA TGTGCCACCAGCAGAGATCCCCGATACGAGCAGTACTTC. As protein: CATSRDPRYEQYF. The rearrangement uses TRBV15 and TRBJ2-7; D is unresolved. The germline V gene encodes CDR1 LNHNV and CDR2 YYDKDF (reference sequence). The CDR3 spans 13 residues. Deletions cut 0 bases from V and 4 bases from J, with 7 bases between.

In its sample, this clone was seen a few times. The rearrangement links TRBV6-5 to TRBJ2-3; D may be TRBD1 (6 bases). Trimming removed 2 bases at V and 3 bases at J, with 9 bases between. The length of the CDR3 is 14 residues. The germline V gene has CDR1 MNHEY and CDR2 SVGAGI. The CDR3 protein is CASSYQGSTDTQYF. CDR3 nucleotide sequence: TGTGCCAGCAGTTACCAGGGGTCAACAGATACGCAGTATTTT.

This clone was observed a few times. The rearrangement uses TRBV7-9 and TRBJ1-2; D call uncertain. The V and J ends lost 1 base and 5 bases respectively, with 11 bases between them. Germline assignment: CDR1 SEHNR and CDR2 FQNEAQ (reference sequence). This CDR3 is 14 amino acids long. DNA for the CDR3: TGTGCCAGCAGCTTAGTCGGCAGACCTTATGGCTACACCTTC. This translates into CASSLVGRPYGYTF. Supplemented by reference TRBV7-9 and TRBJ1-2, the full variable domain reads DTGVSQNPRHKITKRGQNVTFRCDPISEHNRLYWYRQTLGQGPEFLTYFQNEAQLEKSRLLSDRFSAERPKGSFSTLEIQRTEQGDSAMYLCASSLVGRPYGYTFGSGTRLTVV.

This clone was seen more than once but under ten times. The chain is built from TRBV5-1 and TRBJ1-2, with TRBD1 as a possible D gene (5 bases). The CDR3 length is 12 residues. V was pared by 3 bases and J by 8 bases, with 11 bases between. Germline values: CDR1 SGHRS, CDR2 YFSETQ. CDR3 nucleotides: TGCGCCAGCAGCTCCCGGGACCAAGGCTACACCTTC. It codes for CASSSRDQGYTF.

This clone is a singleton in its sample. The CDR3 loop is CASTSGQGQPQHF. The CDR3 coding sequence is TGTGCCAGCACGTCAGGCCAGGGCCAGCCCCAGCATTTT. The chain employs TRBV6-1 and TRBJ1-5; D is perhaps TRBD1 (5 bases). V was shortened by 7 bases and J by 7 bases, with 14 bases between the two germline ends. The germline CDR1 and CDR2 sequences are MNHNS and SASEGT. CDR3 length equals 13 residues.

A few counts support this clone. V is TRBV5-6 and J is TRBJ2-7; D is possibly TRBD2 (6 bases). CDR3 length equals 14 residues. The V and J ends lost 5 bases and 3 bases respectively, with 15 bases between them. CDR1 is SGHDT and CDR2 is YYEEEE in the germline V gene. The CDR3 is CASRTAGGDYEQYF. CDR3 DNA: TGTGCCAGCAGAACCGCCGGGGGTGACTACGAGCAGTACTTC.

This clone has only a few counts. This chain connects TRBV6-6 to TRBJ2-7; 8 positions agree with TRBD1. The CDR3 has 13 amino acids. The trim removed 5 bases at V and 2 bases at J, leaving 2 bases unmatched. CDR1 MNHNY and CDR2 SVGAGI come from the germline V gene (reference sequence). The CDR3 DNA reads as TGTGCCAGCAGTGTACAGGGGGCCTACGAGCAGTACTTC. Translation gives CASSVQGAYEQYF.

The chain uses TRBV27 and TRBJ1-2; D is uncertain. This CDR3 is built from 16 residues. The germline gives CDR1 MNHEY, CDR2 SMNVEV (reference sequence). The ends were cut back, 5 bases at V and 8 bases at J, with 24 bases in the middle. The CDR3, as DNA: TGTGCCAGCAGTCGGACGTCGGACTTTCGCCTAGGAGGCTACACCTTC. Translation gives CASSRTSDFRLGGYTF.